Described below is a single T cell receptor beta chain sequence and its context. One entry per CDR3 protein results from TCRdb running MiXCR on the RT-PCR reads. The profile shows around 600,000 distinct CDR3 sequences, roughly 10% of them singletons. This CDR3 comprises 16 residues. Germline trimming cut 2 bases from V and 2 bases from J; bases unmatched to any gene: 8. The germline V gene encodes CDR1 SGHTA and CDR2 FQGNSA. These data originate in a study of response to subunit inactivated influenza vaccine. This sample also belongs to another study, concerning T cells expressing NK-cell markers. That investigation notes: 5'RACE template switching with UMIs generated TCR beta cDNA. Several experiments employed an anti-gamma-delta TCR antibody to confine sorting to alpha-beta TCR T cells. About 1.0-8% of CD8+ T cells in about six donors belonged to dominant NKG2C+ clonotypes. In a few donors, these clonotypes also led the CD3+CD56-NKG2C+ fraction. Whether expanded NKG2C+ T cell clones recognized HCMV stayed uncertain.

The gene calls are TRBV7-2 and TRBJ2-7, with TRBD2 identical over 8 bases. This clonotype originated in a man in his fifties or sixties who received an inactivated influenza vaccine. Source: PBMCs from blood, taken on the day of vaccination. CDR3 DNA: TGTGCCAGCAGCTTAACCTCGGGACTAGGTGCCTACGAGCAGTACTTC. This encodes CASSLTSGLGAYEQYF.